This entry is about one T cell receptor (beta chain). Assay used: immunoSEQ multiplex PCR; TCRdb lists only in-frame clones, some missing. Of some 41,000 clones listed, roughly nine tenths were seen once; the top ten hold about 8.8%. The data were taken from a study of blood T cell repertoires in COVID-19. At the level of the study: Samples taken during acute and convalescent COVID-19 were collected in the United States, Italy and Spain. PBMCs, B-cell-depleted T cells, or T cells were the source of the cDNA or gDNA that made up the material.

Germline CDR1 and CDR2: MNHEY and SMNVEV (reference sequence). This CDR3 is built from 14 residues. V was cut by 2 bases and J by 2 bases, with 8 bases left in between. V is TRBV27 and J is TRBJ2-3; TRBD2 might be the D (5 bases). The TCR sequence derives from a woman of 80 years or more with active COVID-19. Sequencing input: peripheral blood. The CDR3 loop is CASSLSGTTDTQYF. Here the CDR3 DNA reads TGTGCCAGCAGTTTAAGCGGAACCACAGATACGCAGTATTTT.